One and the same sample provided the 32 T cell receptor beta chains below, sequenced in a study of blood T cell repertoires in COVID-19. The protocol was immunoSEQ multiplex PCR, while the TCRdb copy is restricted to in-frame clones and leaves out a portion. The table lists about 220,000 clones, 82% of them singletons, with 3% to 4.5% in the top ten. Source material: peripheral blood. Every receptor here comes from a woman older than 75 with acute or convalescent COVID-19.

The V gene is TRBV7-9, the J gene TRBJ1-1, with D hard to call. Germline V gene data show CDR1 as SEHNR and CDR2 as FQNEAQ (reference sequence). The CDR3 loop spans 14 amino acids. V lost 1 base to trimming and J lost 5 bases, with 11 bases between them. The chain's CDR3 is CASSLGVLRTEAFF. The CDR3 coding sequence is TGTGCCAGCAGCTTAGGGGTCCTGAGGACTGAAGCTTTCTTT.

The chain has TRBV19 and TRBJ1-3; maybe TRBD1 (5 bases). The V end was cut by 5 bases, the J end by 0 bases, with 14 bases between. The CDR3 consists of 16 residues. Germline assignment: CDR1 LNHDA and CDR2 SQIVND (reference sequence). The CDR3 loop reads CASSPGAGSSGNTIYF. CDR3 coding DNA: TGTGCCAGTAGTCCCGGGGCGGGGAGCTCTGGAAACACCATATATTTT.

This clone was detected only once. The chain has TRBV5-6 and TRBJ1-3, with D maybe TRBD1 (6 bases). Germline CDR1 and CDR2: SGHDT and YYEEEE. Deletions cut 2 bases from V and 0 bases from J, with 12 bases between. The CDR3 runs to 16 residues. The CDR3: CASSLRGLRSGNTIYF. CDR3 coding DNA: TGTGCCAGCAGCTTAAGGGGGTTGCGCTCTGGAAACACCATATATTTT.

This clone was counted only a few times. The chain couples TRBV19 to TRBJ2-7; TRBD1 aligns across 9 bases. Per germline, CDR1 LNHDA and CDR2 SQIVND (reference sequence). V shed 5 bases and J 2 bases; nucleotides not matched to a gene: 7. There are 15 residues in the CDR3. The CDR3 sequence: CASSLGQGKTYEQYF. The CDR3, as DNA: TGTGCCAGTAGTCTGGGACAGGGTAAAACCTACGAGCAGTACTTC.

This rearrangement joins TRBV19 to TRBJ2-5, with D perhaps matching TRBD2 (6 bases). The CDR3 is 13 residues long. Germline CDR1 and CDR2: LNHDA and SQIVND (reference sequence). V was pared by 5 bases and J by 4 bases, with 11 bases between. The CDR3, as DNA: TGTGCCAGTAGTTCCGGGACTCTAGAGACCCAGTACTTC. This translates into CASSSGTLETQYF.

The J gene is TRBJ1-2, the V gene TRBV6-2 or TRBV6-3; 9 positions agree with TRBD1. CDR1 is MNHEY and CDR2 is SVGEGT in the germline V gene. The CDR3 loop spans 16 amino acids. V was pared by 5 bases and J by 3 bases, with 10 bases of the junction left unmatched. DNA of the CDR3: TGTGCCAGCAGTCCCTACCGGGACAGGGCGGACTATGGCTACACCTTC. The encoded protein is CASSPYRDRADYGYTF.

The chain couples TRBV5-1 to TRBJ2-7; tentative D call: TRBD1 (6 bases). The length of the CDR3 is 12 residues. The V gene lost 5 bases and the J gene lost 2 bases, with 8 bases spanning the gap. The germline V gene encodes CDR1 SGHRS and CDR2 YFSETQ. The CDR3 DNA is TGCGCCAGCAGGGCAGGGGCCTACGAGCAGTACTTC. This sequence encodes CASRAGAYEQYF.

CDR3 residues: CASMGTGNQPQHF. CDR3 sequence (DNA): TGTGCCAGCATGGGGACTGGCAATCAGCCCCAGCATTTT. The chain joins TRBV2 to TRBJ1-5; perhaps TRBD1 as D (5 bases). Germline V gene lookup returns CDR1 SNHLY and CDR2 FYNNEI. V was cut by 7 bases and J by 2 bases, with 9 bases left in between. The CDR3 has 13 amino acids.

The chain joins TRBV4-2 to TRBJ2-5, with D unclear. CDR1 is LGHNA and CDR2 is YNFKEQ in the germline V gene. CDR3 length: 14 amino acids. Deletions cut 0 bases from V and 2 bases from J, with 7 bases between. The CDR3 region is CASSQDRRQETQYF. The CDR3 bases are TGTGCCAGCAGCCAAGATCGCAGGCAAGAGACCCAGTACTTC.

The chain couples TRBV7-8 to TRBJ2-5, with D possibly matching TRBD2 (6 bases). The CDR3 length is 14 residues. V was clipped by 1 base and J by 5 bases, with 11 bases between them. Germline CDR1 reads SGHVS; CDR2 reads FQNEAQ. The CDR3 spells CASSLGIRGETQYF. CDR3 in DNA: TGTGCCAGCAGCTTAGGGATCCGGGGGGAGACCCAGTACTTC. Filled out from reference TRBV7-8 and TRBJ2-5, the complete variable domain reads GAGVSQSPRYKVAKRGQDVALRCDPISGHVSLFWYQQALGQGPEFLTYFQNEAQLDKSGLPSDRFFAERPEGSVSTLKIQRTQQEDSAVYLCASSLGIRGETQYFGPGTRLLVL.

The rearrangement joins TRBV2 to TRBJ1-2, with 12 nucleotides matching TRBD1. CDR1 and CDR2 (germline): SNHLY, FYNNEI. This CDR3 contains 15 residues. J was trimmed by 9 bases and V by 8 bases; bases with no gene match: 13. The CDR3: CASRLPGQGAESYTF. DNA for the CDR3: TGTGCCAGCCGCCTACCGGGACAGGGGGCGGAAAGCTACACCTTC.

V usage is TRBV19 and J usage is TRBJ2-5, with 10 bases identical to TRBD2. The CDR3 consists of 20 residues. Trimming took 3 bases from V and 1 from J; bases not matched to a gene: 17. Germline loops: CDR1 LNHDA, CDR2 SQIVND (reference sequence). CDR3 in amino acids: CASSIPGLADGGWGQETQYF. CDR3 sequence (DNA): TGTGCCAGTAGTATTCCCGGACTAGCGGATGGAGGCTGGGGCCAAGAGACCCAGTACTTC.

This clone was counted once. The chain recombines TRBV11-2 with TRBJ1-2; 7 nucleotides agree with TRBD1. This CDR3 is built from 13 residues. Trimming removed 5 bases from V and 2 bases from J; junction bases left unmatched: 2. Germline assignment: CDR1 SGHAT and CDR2 FQNNGV. The CDR3 sequence: CASSPGQNYGYTF. The CDR3 nucleotides are TGTGCCAGCAGCCCGGGACAGAACTATGGCTACACCTTC. Full variable domain (missing parts from reference TRBV11-2 and TRBJ1-2): EAGVAQSPRYKIIEKRQSVAFWCNPISGHATLYWYQQILGQGPKLLIQFQNNGVVDDSQLPKDRFSAERLKGVDSTLKIQPAKLEDSAVYLCASSPGQNYGYTFGSGTRLTVV.

The chain has TRBV18 and TRBJ1-2; D gene unclear. Germline V gives CDR1 KGHSH, CDR2 LQKENI. V was trimmed by 4 bases and J by 6 bases, leaving 21 bases between them. CDR3 length: 16 amino acids. CDR3: CASSLGGIRVADGYTF. CDR3 bases: TGTGCCAGCTCACTAGGAGGCATTCGGGTGGCAGATGGCTACACCTTC.

Written as DNA, the CDR3 is TGTGCCAGCAGCGGGACGGACAGGGAGACCCAGTACTTC. It translates to CASSGTDRETQYF. The V gene is TRBV3-1 (or the pseudogene TRBV3-2), the J gene TRBJ2-5, with 7 bases matching TRBD1. Germline-derived CDR1 and CDR2 are LGHDT and YNNKEL (reference sequence). The CDR3 is 13 amino acids. The trim removed 5 bases at V and 5 bases at J, leaving 5 bases unmatched.

This sequence joins TRBV4-1 and TRBJ2-1; the D gene is possibly TRBD1 (6 bases). V was shortened by 1 base and J by 5 bases, with 15 bases between the two germline ends. Germline assignment: CDR1 MGHRA and CDR2 YSYEKL. The CDR3 length is 16 residues. In DNA form, the CDR3 reads TGCGCCAGCAGCCAAGCGGACAGCACGTACAACAATGAGCAGTTCTTC. Protein sequence: CASSQADSTYNNEQFF.

The V and J genes are TRBV5-1 and TRBJ1-6, with a weak D call TRBD1 (6 bases). V lost 0 bases and J lost 8, with 12 bases in between. This CDR3 has 15 residues. Germline V lookup: CDR1 SGHRS, CDR2 YFSETQ. The CDR3 protein is CASSLDGRGDSPLHF. As DNA, the CDR3 is TGCGCCAGCAGCTTGGATGGCAGGGGAGATTCACCCCTCCACTTT.

The chain is built from TRBV7-8 and TRBJ1-5; D unresolved. Trimming removed 4 bases at V and 0 bases at J, with 7 bases between. CDR1 is SGHVS, CDR2 FQNEAQ, per germline. The CDR3 is 14 residues long. For the CDR3, the DNA is TGTGCCAGCAGCTCCCAGGTTAGCAATCAGCCCCAGCATTTT. This codes for CASSSQVSNQPQHF.

The chain has TRBV9 and TRBJ2-3; 10 bases are shared with TRBD1. Germline CDR1 SGDLS, CDR2 YYNGEE. Trimming took 3 bases from V and 1 from J; bases not matched to a gene: 8. This CDR3 spans 17 amino acids. The CDR3 DNA is TGTGCCAGCAGCGAATCATTTGGGACAGGGGGCACAGATACGCAGTATTTT. Protein sequence: CASSESFGTGGTDTQYF.

The chain uses TRBV5-1 and TRBJ2-5, with 10 bases lining up with TRBD2. V gave up 3 bases and J gave up 4 bases; unmatched junction bases: 12. The CDR3 loop spans 17 amino acids. Per germline, CDR1 SGHRS and CDR2 YFSETQ. CDR3 sequence: CASSSGASGGWLETQYF. Written as DNA, the CDR3 is TGCGCCAGCAGCTCTGGGGCTAGCGGGGGATGGTTAGAGACCCAGTACTTC.

This chain joins TRBV9 and TRBJ1-2; D remains ambiguous. The V gene's germline CDR1 is SGDLS and CDR2 YYNGEE. The CDR3 is made up of 17 amino acids. V dropped 4 bases and J dropped 7 bases, with 26 bases sitting between them. For the CDR3, the DNA is TGTGCCAGCAGCTCCTACCCCTCCGGGTTCTCGGAGGGTGGCTACACCTTC. This gives the protein CASSSYPSGFSEGGYTF.

The chain combines TRBV5-1 with TRBJ2-4; 7 bases match TRBD1. CDR1 and CDR2 from the germline V gene are SGHRS and YFSETQ. The ends lost 1 base at V and 3 bases at J; junction bases unmatched: 13. The CDR3 is 18 amino acids. DNA for the CDR3: TGCGCCAGCAGCTTGTGGACAGGCCAGACCGTGGGCAAAAACATTCAGTACTTC. Encoded protein: CASSLWTGQTVGKNIQYF.

A few counts support this clone. The chain couples TRBV3-1 (or the pseudogene TRBV3-2) to TRBJ1-5; D perhaps matches TRBD1 (5 bases). The CDR3 has 15 residues. The germline CDR1 and CDR2 sequences are LGHDT and YNNKEL (reference sequence). V shed 2 bases and J shed 6 bases, with 14 bases lying between them. This chain's CDR3 is CASSQRGGLGQPQHF. CDR3 coding DNA: TGTGCCAGCAGCCAACGGGGGGGGTTGGGTCAGCCCCAGCATTTT.

The rearrangement links TRBV6-5 to TRBJ2-3; the D gene is possibly TRBD1 (5 bases). The CDR3 totals 14 residues. V gave up 2 bases and J gave up 2 bases, with 8 bases separating them. Germline CDR1 and CDR2: MNHEY and SVGAGI. CDR3 residues: CASSYARDTDTQYF. CDR3 nucleotide sequence: TGTGCCAGCAGTTACGCCAGGGACACAGATACGCAGTATTTT.

The chain is built from TRBV29-1 and TRBJ1-2, with 10 bases that match TRBD1. J gave up 8 bases and V 3 bases, and 6 bases lay outside the gene matches. CDR3 length equals 13 residues. Germline-derived CDR1 and CDR2 are SQVTM and ANQGSEA. CDR3 in amino acids: CSVDSRTGGGYTF. The DNA of the CDR3 is TGCAGCGTTGACTCCCGGACAGGGGGAGGCTACACCTTC.

The rearrangement links TRBV29-1 to TRBJ1-2, with D possibly matching TRBD1 (6 bases). The CDR3 runs 12 residues. The germline V and J ends were trimmed by 6 bases and 6 bases, with 14 bases remaining between them. Germline V CDR1 and CDR2: SQVTM, ANQGSEA. This CDR3 reads CSVLQGNNGYTF. Here the CDR3 DNA reads TGCAGCGTGCTACAGGGAAATAATGGCTACACCTTC.

This clone was detected only once. This sequence joins TRBV19 and TRBJ2-5, with D maybe TRBD1 (5 bases). CDR1 LNHDA and CDR2 SQIVND come from the germline V gene (reference sequence). The V end was cut by 1 base, the J end by 5 bases, with 8 bases between. The CDR3 contains 13 residues. The CDR3 DNA reads TGTGCCAGTAGTATAGCAGGGTCGGAGACCCAGTACTTC. Protein sequence: CASSIAGSETQYF.

This clone has only a few counts. The rearrangement links TRBV2 to TRBJ1-6; D is unresolved. Germline lookup yields CDR1 SNHLY and CDR2 FYNNEI. The ends were cut back, 7 bases at V and 5 bases at J, with 9 bases in the middle. The CDR3 contains 13 residues. CDR3 sequence: CASTRENNSPLHF. As DNA, the CDR3 is TGTGCCAGCACCCGAGAAAATAATTCACCCCTCCACTTT. The full variable domain, with the rest looked up from reference TRBV2 and TRBJ1-6, is EPEVTQTPSHQVTQMGQEVILRCVPISNHLYFYWYRQILGQKVEFLVSFYNNEISEKSEIFDDQFSVERPDGSNFTLKIRSTKLEDSAMYFCASTRENNSPLHFGNGTRLTVT.

The J gene is TRBJ2-3, the V gene TRBV11-3; TRBD1 might be the D (5 bases). Germline V gives CDR1 SGHNT, CDR2 YENEEA. The germline V and J ends were trimmed by 4 bases and 3 bases, with 14 bases remaining between them. This CDR3 has 15 residues. CDR3 nucleotides: TGTGCCAGCAGCTACTCCCAGGGCCGGACAGATACGCAGTATTTT. Translated, it gives CASSYSQGRTDTQYF.

This chain connects TRBV3-1 (or the pseudogene TRBV3-2) to TRBJ2-1; D may be TRBD1 (6 bases). Germline assignment: CDR1 LGHDT and CDR2 YNNKEL (reference sequence). V was pared by 4 bases and J by 9 bases, with 16 bases between. The CDR3 has 14 residues. The CDR3: CASSRRYREGEQFF. The CDR3 DNA reads as TGTGCCAGCAGCCGGAGGTACAGGGAAGGTGAGCAGTTCTTC.

The chain couples TRBV28 to TRBJ1-5, with TRBD1 as a possible D gene (6 bases). The CDR3 is 15 residues long. The germline V and J ends were trimmed by 1 base and 1 base, with 8 bases remaining between them. CDR1 and CDR2 from the germline V gene are MDHEN and SYDVKM. Here the CDR3 DNA reads TGTGCCAGCAGTTTATTTACAGGGAGCAATCAGCCCCAGCATTTT. This encodes CASSLFTGSNQPQHF. The full variable domain, with the rest looked up from reference TRBV28 and TRBJ1-5, is DVKVTQSSRYLVKRTGEKVFLECVQDMDHENMFWYRQDPGLGLRLIYFSYDVKMKEKGDIPEGYSVSREKKERFSLILESASTNQTSMYLCASSLFTGSNQPQHFGDGTRLSIL.

V usage is TRBV2 and J usage is TRBJ2-7; no firm D call. The length of the CDR3 is 12 residues. With 8 bases removed from V and 0 bases from J, the gap between germline ends came to 8 bases. Looked up from germline, CDR1 is SNHLY and CDR2 is FYNNEI. Here the CDR3 reads CASATDSYEQYF. The CDR3 nucleotides are TGTGCCAGCGCGACTGACTCCTACGAGCAGTACTTC.